This is a list of T cell receptor beta chains from one sample in a study of blood T cell repertoires in COVID-19. The assay was immunoSEQ multiplex PCR, and TCRdb's table has in-frame clones only and misses some. The sample lists roughly 360,000 clones, about 80% occurring once. The sequencing sample was made of peripheral blood. The source is a human donor with acute or convalescent COVID-19. The donor label of this sample is uncertain. Each CDR3 is given with its conserved first and last residue. A D gene is named only where the DNA matches it firmly. A row's size may be missing; if present it is once, few, many or a size class.

v_gene	j_gene	abundance	d_gene	CDR3aa	CDR3nt
TRBV5-6	TRBJ1-1	once	-	CASSLKDRDTAEAFF	TGTGCCAGCAGCTTAAAAGACCGGGACACGGCTGAAGCTTTCTTT
TRBV28	TRBJ2-5	once	TRBD2	CASSPSGGPQETQYF	TGTGCCAGCAGTCCTAGCGGGGGCCCCCAAGAGACCCAGTACTTC
TRBV4-1	TRBJ1-2	-	-	CASSQDIPTHLYGYTF	TGCGCCAGCAGCCAAGATATACCTACCCATCTCTATGGCTACACCTTC
TRBV29-1	TRBJ1-1	-	-	CSVGSGPEAFF	TGCAGCGTTGGTAGTGGGCCTGAAGCTTTCTTT
TRBV9	TRBJ1-3	-	-	CASSATSIGNTIYF	TGTGCCAGCAGCGCGACAAGTATCGGAAACACCATATATTTT
TRBV2	TRBJ2-5	once	-	CASSGGGETQYF	TGTGCCAGCAGTGGAGGGGGAGAGACCCAGTACTTC
TRBV4-2	TRBJ2-1	-	-	CASSQVWPGYNEQFF	TGTGCCAGCAGCCAAGTATGGCCAGGGTACAATGAGCAGTTCTTC
TRBV18	TRBJ2-7	-	TRBD1	CASSPLGQGAGYEQYF	TGTGCCAGCTCACCACTAGGACAGGGGGCTGGATACGAGCAGTACTTC
TRBV10-2	TRBJ1-5	-	TRBD1	CASTRETGGNQPQHF	TGCGCCAGCACAAGAGAAACAGGGGGCAATCAGCCCCAGCATTTT
TRBV30	TRBJ1-6	-	-	CAWSLGARASPLHF	TGTGCCTGGAGTTTAGGGGCCAGGGCTTCACCCCTCCACTTT
TRBV2	TRBJ1-4	-	-	CASSDTGRVAEKLFF	TGTGCCAGCAGTGACACGGGAAGGGTCGCTGAAAAACTGTTTTTT
TRBV27	TRBJ1-2	few	-	CASREREGSSYGYTF	TGTGCCAGCAGGGAGCGGGAGGGGTCCAGCTATGGCTACACCTTC
TRBV18	TRBJ2-2	few	-	CASSQGLTGTGELFF	TGTGCCAGCTCACAGGGGCTTACCGGGACCGGGGAGCTGTTTTTT
TRBV5-5	TRBJ2-3	-	-	CASSLLGDTQYF	TGTGCCAGCAGTTTACTAGGGGATACGCAGTATTTT
TRBV7-8	TRBJ2-3	-	TRBD2	CASQMSGTPGDTQYF	TGTGCCAGCCAAATGAGCGGGACCCCGGGGGATACGCAGTATTTT
TRBV7-9	TRBJ1-2	-	TRBD1	CASSLGTGGYGYTF	TGTGCCAGCAGCCTAGGGACAGGGGGCTATGGCTACACCTTC
TRBV11-2	TRBJ2-7	-	TRBD1	CASSPRGTGGYEQYF	TGTGCCAGCAGCCCCCGAGGGACAGGGGGCTACGAGCAGTACTTC
TRBV29-1	TRBJ2-5	once	-	CSVRGIQGYQETQYF	TGCAGCGTTCGGGGGATACAGGGGTACCAAGAGACCCAGTACTTC
TRBV7-9	TRBJ1-4	-	-	CASSLTGSGEKLFF	TGTGCCAGCAGCTTGACCGGGAGTGGGGAAAAACTGTTTTTT
TRBV5-6	TRBJ2-7	-	-	CASSALGTLYEQYF	TGTGCCAGCAGCGCACTCGGGACACTATACGAGCAGTACTTC
TRBV2	TRBJ1-4	-	-	CASRVGGEKLFF	TGTGCCAGCAGGGTGGGGGGTGAAAAACTGTTTTTT
TRBV7-6	TRBJ2-7	-	TRBD1	CASSLQGDYEQYF	TGTGCCAGCAGCTTACAGGGGGACTACGAGCAGTACTTC
TRBV7-2	TRBJ2-7	-	-	CASSPWPTYEQYF	TGTGCCAGCAGCCCATGGCCGACCTACGAGCAGTACTTC
TRBV6-5	TRBJ2-2	-	-	CASTGLAPNTGELFF	TGTGCCAGCACAGGGCTAGCGCCGAACACCGGGGAGCTGTTTTTT
TRBV6-1	TRBJ2-5	-	TRBD2	CASSSGLAGVETQYF	TGTGCCAGCAGTTCGGGACTAGCGGGAGTAGAGACCCAGTACTTC
TRBV6-5	TRBJ2-2	many	-	CASSYSHNTGELFF	TGTGCCAGCAGTTACTCCCATAACACCGGGGAGCTGTTTTTT
TRBV7-7	TRBJ2-1	-	TRBD2	CASSFWDRDYFREQFF	TGTGCCAGCAGCTTTTGGGATCGGGACTATTTTCGTGAGCAGTTCTTC
TRBV29-1	TRBJ1-2	-	-	CSVQGNYGYTF	TGCAGCGTCCAGGGTAACTATGGCTACACCTTC
TRBV5-4	TRBJ2-3	-	-	CASSLDYYTDTQYF	TGTGCCAGCAGCTTGGACTACTACACAGATACGCAGTATTTT
TRBV29-1	TRBJ2-3	-	TRBD2	CSVEGLAGLSTDTQYF	TGCAGCGTTGAGGGACTAGCGGGGCTGAGCACAGATACGCAGTATTTT
TRBV28	TRBJ1-3	-	-	CASSSTRGNTIYF	TGTGCCAGCAGTTCCACTCGGGGAAACACCATATATTTT
TRBV7-2	TRBJ2-5	-	TRBD2	CASSLATSGGQETQYF	TGTGCCAGCAGCTTAGCGACTAGCGGGGGGCAAGAGACCCAGTACTTC
TRBV28	TRBJ2-7	-	TRBD2	CASSARGVSSYEQYF	TGTGCCAGCAGCGCACGGGGGGTAAGCTCCTACGAGCAGTACTTC
TRBV27	TRBJ2-5	-	-	CASSFAEQETQYF	TGTGCCAGCAGTTTTGCGGAACAAGAGACCCAGTACTTC
TRBV27	TRBJ2-1	-	-	CASSLGQSNYNEQFF	TGTGCCAGCAGTTTGGGGCAGAGTAATTACAATGAGCAGTTCTTC
TRBV5-1	TRBJ1-2	-	-	CASSLYREVGYTF	TGCGCCAGCAGCTTATACAGGGAAGTTGGCTACACCTTC
TRBV5-1	TRBJ2-3	-	-	CASSLVWGPDTQYF	TGCGCCAGCAGCTTGGTGTGGGGGCCCGATACGCAGTATTTT
TRBV2	TRBJ1-4	-	TRBD1	CASSRQGLGNEKLFF	TGTGCCAGCAGCAGACAGGGCCTGGGTAATGAAAAACTGTTTTTT
TRBV3-1/TRBV3-2	TRBJ1-2	-	-	CASSLVSSRDYYGYTF	TGTGCCAGCAGCCTCGTCTCAAGCAGGGACTACTATGGCTACACCTTC
TRBV6-4	TRBJ1-1	few	-	CASGEGQNTEAFF	TGTGCCAGCGGGGAGGGACAGAACACTGAAGCTTTCTTT
TRBV6-5	TRBJ2-1	-	TRBD2	CASTPGLASNEQFF	TGTGCCAGCACACCGGGACTAGCGAGTAATGAGCAGTTCTTC